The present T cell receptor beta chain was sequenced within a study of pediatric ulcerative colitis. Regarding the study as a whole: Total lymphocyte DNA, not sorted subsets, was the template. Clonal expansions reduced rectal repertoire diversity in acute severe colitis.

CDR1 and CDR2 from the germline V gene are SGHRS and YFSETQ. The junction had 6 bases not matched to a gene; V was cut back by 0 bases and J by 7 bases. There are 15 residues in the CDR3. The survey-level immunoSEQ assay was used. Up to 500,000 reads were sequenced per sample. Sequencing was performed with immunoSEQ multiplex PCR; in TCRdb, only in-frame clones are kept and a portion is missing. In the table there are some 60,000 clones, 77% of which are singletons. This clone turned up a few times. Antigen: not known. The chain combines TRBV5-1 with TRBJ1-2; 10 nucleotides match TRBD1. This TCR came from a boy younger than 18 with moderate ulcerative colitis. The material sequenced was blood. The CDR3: CASSLEARTGGGYTF. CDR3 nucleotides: TGCGCCAGCAGCTTGGAGGCTCGGACAGGGGGTGGCTACACCTTC.